Each of the 8 T cell receptor beta chains below was sequenced from the same sample in a study of T cell repertoires in cytomegalovirus infection. Their recognized antigens are unknown. MiXCR was run by TCRdb on the reads, yielding one entry per CDR3 protein. The data contain about half a million distinct CDR3 sequences, 30% to 40% of them seen just once; the ten biggest clones take up 17%. The sequenced sample was cultured PBMCs, obtained from culture after CMV antigen stimulation. The receptors stem from a human donor in good health (CMV status not recorded). Some clones in this sample may be carry-over from other donors' samples.

This clonotype was observed a handful of times. The chain links TRBV7-2 to TRBJ2-2; 10 bases are shared with TRBD2. Germline CDR1 SGHTA, CDR2 FQGNSA. Losses at the gene ends were 2 bases for V and 4 bases for J; bases not matched to a gene: 10. This CDR3 comprises 18 residues. CDR3 region: CASSLIASGRFSTGELFF. CDR3 coding DNA: TGTGCCAGCAGCTTAATCGCTAGCGGGAGATTTAGCACCGGGGAGCTGTTTTTT.

This chain links TRBV4-1 with TRBJ2-3, with D tentatively TRBD2 (5 bases). Trimming left V 1 base short and J 3 bases short, with 11 bases between. CDR3 length: 15 amino acids. Looked up from germline, CDR1 is MGHRA and CDR2 is YSYEKL. The CDR3 bases are TGCGCCAGCAGCCAAGGGATTAGCGTGACAGATACGCAGTATTTT. It encodes CASSQGISVTDTQYF.

This clonotype was observed a handful of times. The V call is TRBV24-1, the J call TRBJ2-5; D not resolved. The V and J ends lost 3 bases and 7 bases respectively, with 11 bases between them. The CDR3 totals 13 residues. CDR1 KGHDR and CDR2 SFDVKD come from the germline V gene. In nucleotides, the CDR3 is TGTGCCACCAGTGATCCGGGCCGGAGGACCCAGTACTTC. It is translated as CATSDPGRRTQYF.

The chain couples TRBV6-2 or TRBV6-3 to TRBJ2-2; possible D gene TRBD2, 5 bases. The CDR3 length is 15 residues. Trimming removed 5 bases from V and 5 bases from J, with 15 bases in between. The germline V gene encodes CDR1 MNHEY and CDR2 SVGEGT. The CDR3 loop reads CASSEVAPGTGELFF. The CDR3 nucleotides read TGTGCCAGCAGTGAAGTAGCGCCGGGGACCGGGGAGCTGTTTTTT.

The rearrangement joins TRBV11-1 to TRBJ2-1; weak D call: TRBD1 (6 bases). The CDR3 runs 14 residues. Trimming removed 5 bases from V and 5 bases from J, with 13 bases in between. Germline-derived CDR1 and CDR2 are SGHAT and FQDESV (reference sequence). CDR3 sequence: CASSPGQLDNEQFF. DNA of the CDR3: TGTGCCAGCAGCCCCGGACAGTTGGACAATGAGCAGTTCTTC.

There are a few counts of this clonotype. V gene TRBV6-1 combines with J gene TRBJ1-4, with D uncertain. This CDR3 comprises 15 residues. CDR1 and CDR2 from the germline V gene are MNHNS and SASEGT. Between the trimmed V and J ends, which lost 5 bases and 4 bases, there was a span of 14 bases. CDR3 in amino acids: CASSQEGDGNEKLFF. The CDR3 nucleotides are TGTGCCAGCAGTCAAGAGGGTGACGGTAATGAAAAACTGTTTTTT.

This clonotype was counted only a few times. The CDR3 protein is CASSQGDGPFYEQYF. The CDR3 bases are TGTGCCAGCAGCCAAGGTGACGGGCCGTTCTACGAGCAGTACTTC. The chain uses TRBV7-8 and TRBJ2-7; D not resolved. Trimming left V 5 bases short and J 3 bases short, with 17 bases between. The CDR3 spans 15 residues. The germline V gene encodes CDR1 SGHVS and CDR2 FQNEAQ.

This clonotype has at least ten counts. V usage is TRBV6-2 or TRBV6-3 and J usage is TRBJ2-1; D may be TRBD1 (7 bases). The ends were cut back, 11 bases at V and 1 base at J, with 15 bases in the middle. The CDR3 covers 14 residues. Per the germline V gene, CDR1 is MNHEY and CDR2 is SVGEGT. The CDR3 DNA is TGTGCCTCACGATCAGGGGGGTCCTACAATGAGCAGTTCTTC. Its translation: CASRSGGSYNEQFF.